The 25 T cell receptor beta chains below all came from one sample that was sequenced in a study of Tregs in tolerant kidney transplant recipients (dated by TCRdb to 2018 to 2020). Receptors were amplified or captured by the immunoSEQ multiplex PCR assay. As stored in TCRdb, this immuneACCESS dataset retains in-frame rearrangements with V and J assigned. A fraction of the clones does not appear; measured against another copy, unresolved V genes explain less than half of the discrepancy, and the remainder lacks a known reason. Within this sample are under 300,000 clones, with about 86% of them counted one time only. Around 0.68% of the sample is in the top ten clones. The material sequenced was CD4+ T cells from blood. Receptor source: a human donor in good health.

This clone is a singleton in its sample. The chain recombines TRBV7-4 with TRBJ1-3, with D unresolved. This CDR3 has 17 amino acids. Germline V lookup: CDR1 SGHVT, CDR2 SQSDAQ. The germline V and J ends were trimmed by 2 bases and 0 bases, with 14 bases remaining between them. Here the CDR3 DNA reads TGTGCCAGCAGCTTACCCAGATCCAGAAACTCTGGAAACACCATATATTTT. As protein: CASSLPRSRNSGNTIYF.

V is TRBV7-9 and J is TRBJ1-3; 7 bases line up with TRBD1. V lost 7 bases and J lost 3; bases outside the gene matches: 6. This CDR3 has 14 residues. The germline V gene encodes CDR1 SEHNR and CDR2 FQNEAQ (reference sequence). The CDR3 is CASNPTGSGNTIYF. The CDR3 DNA follows: TGTGCCAGCAACCCGACAGGGAGTGGAAACACCATATATTTT.

CDR3: CASSFRLSGRALNEQFF. The CDR3 DNA follows: TGCGCCAGCAGCTTCAGACTTAGCGGGAGGGCCCTCAATGAGCAGTTCTTC. The J gene is TRBJ2-1, the V gene TRBV5-1, with 11 bases identical to TRBD2. The CDR3 loop spans 17 amino acids. J gave up 6 bases and V 2 bases, and 10 bases lay outside the gene matches. Germline values: CDR1 SGHRS, CDR2 YFSETQ.

The J gene is TRBJ2-3, the V gene TRBV18, with TRBD1 as a possible D gene (5 bases). The CDR3 has 13 residues. V gave up 2 bases and J gave up 2 bases, with 5 bases separating them. Germline lookup yields CDR1 KGHSH and CDR2 LQKENI. This chain's CDR3 is CASSPGATDTQYF. In nucleotides, the CDR3 is TGTGCCAGCTCACCAGGGGCCACAGATACGCAGTATTTT.

The chain is built from TRBV6-5 and TRBJ2-1; tentatively, D is TRBD1 or TRBD2 (6 bases each). Germline V lookup: CDR1 MNHEY, CDR2 SVGAGI. There are 14 residues in the CDR3. The V and J ends lost 7 bases and 9 bases respectively, with 19 bases between them. CDR3 region: CASTKPRGGGEQFF. CDR3 nucleotide sequence: TGTGCCAGCACCAAACCTCGAGGGGGAGGTGAGCAGTTCTTC.

This chain connects TRBV18 to TRBJ1-1, with a tentative D call TRBD1 (5 bases). The germline V and J ends were trimmed by 2 bases and 5 bases, with 12 bases remaining between them. Germline V gene sequence: CDR1 KGHSH, CDR2 LQKENI. The CDR3 runs to 14 residues. Written as DNA, the CDR3 is TGTGCCAGCTCACCAGGGGGGGAAAAAACTGAAGCTTTCTTT. Amino acids: CASSPGGEKTEAFF.

The sample holds a few counts of this clone. This chain links TRBV10-3 with TRBJ2-7, with D unclear. Trimming pared 0 bases from V and 5 bases from J, leaving 5 bases between. CDR1 is ENHRY, CDR2 SYGVKD, per germline. The CDR3 sequence is 12 residues long. The CDR3 DNA is TGTGCCATCAGTGAGTCGGGCAACGAGCAGTACTTC. Amino acids: CAISESGNEQYF.

The CDR3 protein is CASSTSQGLSSNQPQHF. The CDR3, as DNA: TGTGCCAGTAGTACCTCACAGGGGTTAAGTAGCAATCAGCCCCAGCATTTT. The chain carries TRBV19 and TRBJ1-5; the match to TRBD1 covers 7 bases. With V trimmed by 4 bases and J by 0 bases, 9 bases remained unmatched. CDR1 is LNHDA and CDR2 is SQIVND in the germline V gene (reference sequence). The CDR3 is 17 amino acids.

This clone was picked up a small number of times. The gene calls are TRBV10-2 and TRBJ2-7; 7 nucleotides agree with TRBD2. Germline CDR1 reads WSHSY; CDR2 reads SAAADI. V shed 5 bases, J shed 0 bases, and the junction held 4 bases outside the gene matches. CDR3 length equals 14 residues. The CDR3 sequence is CASSLGGSSYEQYF. CDR3 DNA sequence: TGCGCCAGCAGTTTGGGCGGGAGCTCCTACGAGCAGTACTTC.

The rearrangement links TRBV18 to TRBJ1-5; the match to TRBD1 covers 11 bases. The CDR3 covers 15 residues. Germline trimming cut 3 bases from V and 4 bases from J; bases unmatched to any gene: 2. CDR1 and CDR2 from the germline V gene are KGHSH and LQKENI. CDR3 sequence (DNA): TGTGCCAGCTCACCCGGGACAGGGGGTAATCAGCCCCAGCATTTT. Translated: CASSPGTGGNQPQHF.

This sequence joins TRBV11-3 and TRBJ2-2; D ambiguous. The CDR3 is made up of 13 amino acids. CDR1 is SGHNT and CDR2 is YENEEA in the germline V gene. The V gene lost 5 bases and the J gene lost 3 bases, with 7 bases spanning the gap. Here the CDR3 reads CASSIQYTGELFF. The CDR3 DNA reads as TGTGCCAGCAGCATCCAGTACACCGGGGAGCTGTTTTTT.

The chain joins TRBV13 to TRBJ2-1; 10 nucleotides line up with TRBD2. Germline values: CDR1 PRHDT, CDR2 FYEKMQ (reference sequence). V shed 5 bases, J shed 5 bases, and the junction held 12 bases outside the gene matches. The CDR3 totals 17 residues. The CDR3 DNA follows: TGTGCCAGCAGCCTCTGGACTAGCGGAGCGGACAACAATGAGCAGTTCTTC. Residues: CASSLWTSGADNNEQFF. Full variable domain (missing parts from reference TRBV13 and TRBJ2-1): AAGVIQSPRHLIKEKRETATLKCYPIPRHDTVYWYQQGPGQDPQFLISFYEKMQSDKGSIPDRFSAQQFSDYHSELNMSSLELGDSALYFCASSLWTSGADNNEQFFGPGTRLTVL.

The chain couples TRBV5-1 to TRBJ1-4, with 8 bases fitting TRBD1. Germline assignment: CDR1 SGHRS and CDR2 YFSETQ. The CDR3 spans 14 residues. The V segment lost 4 bases and the J segment 7 bases; nucleotides outside the gene matches: 6. The CDR3 bases are TGCGCCAGCAGCGACACAGGGGGGAGTGAAAAACTGTTTTTT. The encoded protein is CASSDTGGSEKLFF.

The V gene is TRBV9, the J gene TRBJ1-4; 8 bases are a match to TRBD1. The CDR3 has 15 residues. Germline trimming cut 3 bases from V and 7 bases from J; bases unmatched to any gene: 8. Germline V CDR1 and CDR2: SGDLS, YYNGEE. The DNA for the CDR3 is TGTGCCAGCAGCGCATGGACAGGGCAGAGTGAAAAACTGTTTTTT. Translation: CASSAWTGQSEKLFF.

The V call is TRBV29-1, the J call TRBJ2-7, with TRBD2 matching 11 bases. Trimming removed 3 bases from V and 3 bases from J; junction bases left unmatched: 10. The germline V gene encodes CDR1 SQVTM and CDR2 ANQGSEA. This CDR3 contains 16 residues. CDR3 sequence (DNA): TGCAGCGTTGACGGCCCCACTAGCGGGGGAGACTACGAGCAGTACTTC. The encoded protein is CSVDGPTSGGDYEQYF.

This clone was detected only once. The V and J genes are TRBV5-1 and TRBJ1-4; the match to TRBD1 covers 7 bases. The CDR3 is 14 residues long. V trimming: 0 bases; J trimming: 8 bases; junction bases outside the gene matches: 4. Germline V gives CDR1 SGHRS, CDR2 YFSETQ. The CDR3 reads CASSLEGGEEKLFF. The CDR3 nucleotides read TGCGCCAGCAGCTTGGAAGGGGGCGAGGAAAAACTGTTTTTT.

The chain combines TRBV15 with TRBJ2-1; 8 bases are a match to TRBD1. CDR1 and CDR2 (germline): LNHNV, YYDKDF (reference sequence). The CDR3 consists of 15 residues. V was pared by 5 bases and J by 2 bases, with 5 bases of the junction left unmatched. CDR3 in amino acids: CATSLGTGAYNEQFF. CDR3 coding DNA: TGTGCCACCAGCCTCGGGACAGGCGCCTACAATGAGCAGTTCTTC. Combining the CDR3 with reference TRBV15 and TRBJ2-1 gives the whole variable domain DAMVIQNPRYQVTQFGKPVTLSCSQTLNHNVMYWYQQKSSQAPKLLFHYYDKDFNNEADTPDNFQSRRPNTSFCFLDIRSPGLGDTAMYLCATSLGTGAYNEQFFGPGTRLTVL.

This chain links TRBV2 with TRBJ2-6, with 8 bases that match TRBD2. V shed 7 bases and J 10 bases; nucleotides not matched to a gene: 9. The V gene's germline CDR1 is SNHLY and CDR2 FYNNEI. CDR3 size: 14 residues. The CDR3 sequence: CASTPGGGKNVLTF. Written as DNA, the CDR3 is TGTGCCAGCACCCCCGGGGGGGGGAAGAACGTCCTGACTTTC.

The chain employs TRBV5-1 and TRBJ2-1; 8 bases are a match to TRBD2. Looked up from germline, CDR1 is SGHRS and CDR2 is YFSETQ. The V and J ends lost 0 bases and 2 bases, in that order; junction bases with no gene match: 4. The length of the CDR3 is 16 residues. This CDR3 is CASSLGVSGAYNEQFF. DNA for the CDR3: TGCGCCAGCAGCTTGGGGGTTAGCGGGGCCTACAATGAGCAGTTCTTC.

V is TRBV19 and J is TRBJ2-7; no firm D call. Germline-derived CDR1 and CDR2 are LNHDA and SQIVND (reference sequence). This CDR3 contains 12 residues. Trimming left V 9 bases short and J 3 bases short, with 12 bases between. CDR3 nucleotide sequence: TGTGCCAGCGGGCCAGGCCGCTACGAGCAGTACTTC. Translation: CASGPGRYEQYF.

V usage is TRBV6-1 and J usage is TRBJ1-5, with a possible D match to TRBD1 (5 bases). Trimming left V 7 bases short and J 5 bases short, with 12 bases between. This CDR3 spans 13 amino acids. CDR1 is MNHNS and CDR2 is SASEGT in the germline V gene. CDR3 region: CASTRDSDQPQHF. The CDR3 nucleotides are TGTGCCAGCACCCGGGACTCGGATCAGCCCCAGCATTTT.

The rearrangement links TRBV29-1 to TRBJ1-1, with a possible D match to TRBD1 (5 bases). The CDR3 spans 12 residues. Per the germline V gene, CDR1 is SQVTM and CDR2 is ANQGSEA. The chain's CDR3 is CSLRQLNTEAFF. CDR3 nucleotide sequence: TGCAGTCTGCGACAGTTGAACACTGAAGCTTTCTTT.

The rearrangement joins TRBV25-1 to TRBJ1-1; perhaps TRBD1 as D (6 bases). CDR3 length: 13 residues. Trimming pared 8 bases from V and 5 bases from J, leaving 15 bases between. Germline CDR1 MGHDK, CDR2 SYGVNS. CDR3 nucleotide sequence: TGTGCCAGCGCCACGGCAGGGGCTACTGAAGCTTTCTTT. This sequence encodes CASATAGATEAFF.

As for this clone: An end of the junction differs from the germline gene, which may be a read error. Other nucleotide sequences from this sample produce the same CDR3. This sequence joins TRBV7-2 and TRBJ2-5; perhaps TRBD1 as D (6 bases). CDR3 size: 16 residues. The germline gives CDR1 SGHTA, CDR2 FQGNSA. CDR3 in DNA: TGTGCCAGTAGCTTATCGGCAGGGGCAGCCCAAGAGACCCAGTACTTC. Amino acids: CASSLSAGAAQETQYF. Full variable domain (missing parts from reference TRBV7-2 and TRBJ2-5): GAGVSQSPSNKVTEKGKDVELRCDPISGHTALYWYRQSLGQGLEFLIYFQGNSAPDKSGLPSDRFSAERTGGSVSTLTIQRTQQEDSAVYLCASSLSAGAAQETQYFGPGTRLLVL.

This clone was picked up a small number of times. J is TRBJ1-6 and V is TRBV4-1; 8 bases are shared with TRBD1. The CDR3 extends over 15 amino acids. V dropped 3 bases and J dropped 8; count of bases not matched to a gene: 6. CDR1 is MGHRA and CDR2 is YSYEKL in the germline V gene. Written as DNA, the CDR3 is TGCGCCAGCAGCCAGCAACAGGGGGAGGATTCACCCCTCCACTTT. The encoded protein is CASSQQQGEDSPLHF.